These 9 T cell receptor beta chains came from one sample sequenced in a study of CD8 T cells in Susac syndrome. Random hexamers were used to reverse transcribe an amount of roughly 0.5 to 1 ug RNA. TCRdb reanalysed the immunoSEQ multiplex PCR reads using MiXCR and keeps one entry per CDR3 protein. Of 150,000 or so distinct CDR3 sequences listed, roughly 94% are singletons. Sequenced sample: CD8+ T cells from PBMCs. The receptor set was obtained from a human donor with multiple sclerosis.

The chain uses TRBV29-1 and TRBJ2-6; 8 nucleotides agree with TRBD1. J was trimmed by 0 bases and V by 6 bases; bases with no gene match: 7. The CDR3 covers 16 residues. Germline V gene sequence: CDR1 SQVTM, CDR2 ANQGSEA. The CDR3 region is CSVRDRQSSGANVLTF. The CDR3 DNA reads TGCAGCGTCCGGGACAGGCAGAGCTCTGGGGCCAACGTCCTGACTTTC.

The V and J genes are TRBV6-4 and TRBJ2-1; 9 bases are shared with TRBD2. J was trimmed by 9 bases and V by 0 bases; bases with no gene match: 9. The CDR3 is 16 residues long. The germline V gene encodes CDR1 MRHNA and CDR2 SNTAGT. The CDR3 DNA reads TGTGCCAGCAGTGACTCGGGCGGGGGGGAAGCGGGTGAGCAGTTCTTC. Translated, it gives CASSDSGGGEAGEQFF.

V gene TRBV9 combines with J gene TRBJ2-3; D remains ambiguous. V lost 2 bases to trimming and J lost 4 bases, with 8 bases between them. Germline CDR1 reads SGDLS; CDR2 reads YYNGEE. This CDR3 has 13 residues. The CDR3 nucleotides read TGTGCCAGCAGCGTCACGGGCGCAGATACGCAGTATTTT. This encodes CASSVTGADTQYF.

J is TRBJ2-2 and V is TRBV13; tentatively, D is TRBD1 or TRBD2 (5 bases each). Germline values: CDR1 PRHDT, CDR2 FYEKMQ (reference sequence). V dropped 5 bases and J dropped 7 bases, with 14 bases sitting between them. The CDR3 is 14 amino acids. In DNA, the CDR3 is TGTGCCAGCAGCCCAGGAAGGGACGGCGGGGAGCTGTTTTTT. It encodes CASSPGRDGGELFF.

The gene calls are TRBV29-1 and TRBJ2-7; 9 bases align to TRBD2. Trimming removed 6 bases from V and 3 bases from J; junction bases left unmatched: 9. The CDR3 loop spans 14 amino acids. Per germline, CDR1 SQVTM and CDR2 ANQGSEA. CDR3 residues: CSVARLAGNYEQYF. The CDR3 bases are TGCAGCGTGGCACGGCTAGCGGGGAACTACGAGCAGTACTTC.

The J gene is TRBJ1-1, the V gene TRBV7-3; tentative D call: TRBD1 (5 bases). The germline V gene encodes CDR1 SGHTA and CDR2 FQGTGA. This CDR3 has 16 amino acids. Trimming cost V 4 bases and J 2 bases, with 17 bases left between them. The CDR3: CASSYNQQDLNTEAFF. The CDR3, as DNA: TGTGCCAGCAGCTACAACCAACAGGACTTAAACACTGAAGCTTTCTTT.

The rearrangement joins TRBV9 to TRBJ2-1, with D perhaps TRBD1 or TRBD2 (6 bases each). V was cut by 3 bases and J by 7 bases, with 17 bases left in between. The CDR3 covers 15 residues. Germline V gene data show CDR1 as SGDLS and CDR2 as YYNGEE. CDR3: CASSEAGTLVNEQFF. The CDR3 DNA is TGTGCCAGCAGCGAGGCGGGGACATTAGTAAATGAGCAGTTCTTC. The full variable domain, completed using reference TRBV9 and TRBJ2-1, is DSGVTQTPKHLITATGQRVTLRCSPRSGDLSVYWYQQSLDQGLQFLIQYYNGEERAKGNILERFSAQQFPDLHSELNLSSLELGDSALYFCASSEAGTLVNEQFFGPGTRLTVL.

The chain employs TRBV20-1 and TRBJ1-1; no definite D call. The CDR3 is 14 amino acids. Germline values: CDR1 DFQATT, CDR2 SNEGSKA (reference sequence). Trimming cost V 6 bases and J 0 bases, with 14 bases left between them. The CDR3 is CSARPLFMNTEAFF. The CDR3 nucleotides read TGCAGTGCCCGACCACTGTTCATGAACACTGAAGCTTTCTTT.

The genes are TRBV14 and TRBJ2-1; a possible D gene is TRBD2 (6 bases). In germline, CDR1 is SGHDN, CDR2 FVKESK. The CDR3 is 14 amino acids. With 1 base removed from V and 6 bases from J, the gap between germline ends came to 10 bases. DNA for the CDR3: TGTGCCAGCAGCCAAGTACTAGCATTCAATGAGCAGTTCTTC. The encoded protein is CASSQVLAFNEQFF.